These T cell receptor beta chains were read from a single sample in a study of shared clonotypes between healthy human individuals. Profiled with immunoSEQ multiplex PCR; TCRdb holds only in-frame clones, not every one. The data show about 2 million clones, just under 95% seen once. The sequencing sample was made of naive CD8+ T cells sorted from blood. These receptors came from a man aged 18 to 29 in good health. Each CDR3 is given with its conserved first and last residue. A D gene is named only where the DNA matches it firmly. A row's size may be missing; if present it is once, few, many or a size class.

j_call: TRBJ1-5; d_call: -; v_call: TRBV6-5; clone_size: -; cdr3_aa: CASSSTRDSNQPQHF; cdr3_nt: TGTGCCAGCAGTTCTACAAGGGATAGCAATCAGCCCCAGCATTTT
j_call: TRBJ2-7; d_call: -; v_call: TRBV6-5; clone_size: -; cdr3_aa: CASSYSIESSYEQYF; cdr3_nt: TGTGCCAGCAGTTACTCGATTGAGAGCTCCTACGAGCAGTACTTC
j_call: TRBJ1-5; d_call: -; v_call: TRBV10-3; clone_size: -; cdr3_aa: CAISDERGPPQHF; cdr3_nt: TGTGCCATCAGTGATGAAAGGGGTCCGCCCCAGCATTTT
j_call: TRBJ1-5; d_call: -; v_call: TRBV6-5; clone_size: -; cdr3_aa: CASSKGILSQPQHF; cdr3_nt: TGTGCCAGCAGTAAGGGAATTCTAAGTCAGCCCCAGCATTTT
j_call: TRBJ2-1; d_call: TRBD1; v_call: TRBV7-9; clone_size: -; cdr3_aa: CASSRGGPRNEQFF; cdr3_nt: TGTGCCAGCAGTCGAGGGGGCCCCAGGAATGAGCAGTTCTTC
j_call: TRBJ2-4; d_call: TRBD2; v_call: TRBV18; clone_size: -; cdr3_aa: CASSPPEAGGNIQYF; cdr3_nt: TGTGCCAGCTCACCACCGGAGGCGGGAGGCAACATTCAGTACTTC
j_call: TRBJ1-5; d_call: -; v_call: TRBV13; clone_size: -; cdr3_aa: CASSSRGEEGNQPQHF; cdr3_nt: TGTGCCAGCAGCTCCCGGGGTGAGGAGGGCAATCAGCCCCAGCATTTT
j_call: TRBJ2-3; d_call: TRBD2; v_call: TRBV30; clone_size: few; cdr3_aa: CAWSLLADSTDTQYF; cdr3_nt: TGTGCCTGGAGCCTACTAGCGGATAGCACAGATACGCAGTATTTT
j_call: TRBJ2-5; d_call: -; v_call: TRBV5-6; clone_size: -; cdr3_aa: CASSLLSVAGETQYF; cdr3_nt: TGTGCCAGCAGCTTGTTATCGGTAGCTGGAGAGACCCAGTACTTC
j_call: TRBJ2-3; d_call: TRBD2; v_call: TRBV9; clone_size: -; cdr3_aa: CASTLGGGTDTQYF; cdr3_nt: TGTGCCAGCACCCTGGGCGGGGGGACAGATACGCAGTATTTT
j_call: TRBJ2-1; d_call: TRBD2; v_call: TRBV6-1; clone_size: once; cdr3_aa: CASRTDAGGVNEQFF; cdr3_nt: TGTGCCAGCAGGACCGACGCGGGAGGAGTAAACGAGCAGTTCTTC
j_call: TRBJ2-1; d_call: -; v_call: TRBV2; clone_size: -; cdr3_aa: CATTTGPYNEQFF; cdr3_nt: TGTGCCACTACCACGGGGCCCTACAATGAGCAGTTCTTC
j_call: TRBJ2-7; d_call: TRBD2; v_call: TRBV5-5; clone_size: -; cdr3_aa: CASSSLAGVYEQYF; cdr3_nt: TGTGCCAGCAGCAGTTTAGCGGGGGTCTACGAGCAGTACTTC
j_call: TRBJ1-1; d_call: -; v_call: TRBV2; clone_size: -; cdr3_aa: CASGRVGTEAFF; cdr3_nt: TGTGCCAGCGGCAGGGTTGGCACTGAAGCTTTCTTT
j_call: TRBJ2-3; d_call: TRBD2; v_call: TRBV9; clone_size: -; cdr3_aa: CASSVEVRAGPTDTQYF; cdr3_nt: TGTGCCAGCAGCGTAGAGGTTCGAGCGGGGCCCACAGATACGCAGTATTTT
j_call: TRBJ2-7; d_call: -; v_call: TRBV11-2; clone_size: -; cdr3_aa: CASSFGSFSSYEQYF; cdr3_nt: TGTGCCAGCAGCTTCGGGTCCTTCAGCTCCTACGAGCAGTACTTC
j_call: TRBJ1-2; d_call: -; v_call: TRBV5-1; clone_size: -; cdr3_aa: CASSLRGKDGYTF; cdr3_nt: TGCGCCAGCAGCTTGCGGGGGAAGGATGGCTACACCTTC
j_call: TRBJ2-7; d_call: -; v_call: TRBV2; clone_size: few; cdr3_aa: CASSSWGSPYEQYF; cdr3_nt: TGTGCCAGCTCCTCCTGGGGGAGTCCCTACGAGCAGTACTTC
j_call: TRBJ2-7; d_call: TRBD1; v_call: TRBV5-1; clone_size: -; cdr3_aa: CASSPGTGGSYEQYF; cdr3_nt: TGCGCCAGCAGCCCGGGTACAGGGGGCTCCTACGAGCAGTACTTC
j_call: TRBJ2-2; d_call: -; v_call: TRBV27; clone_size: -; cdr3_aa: CASSYGGGTGELFF; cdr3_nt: TGTGCCAGCAGTTACGGTGGGGGGACCGGGGAGCTGTTTTTT
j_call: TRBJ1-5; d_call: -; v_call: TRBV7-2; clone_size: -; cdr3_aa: CASSLMDYSNQPQHF; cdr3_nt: TGTGCCAGCAGCTTAATGGATTATAGCAATCAGCCCCAGCATTTT
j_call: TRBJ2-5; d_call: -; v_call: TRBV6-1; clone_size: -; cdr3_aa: CASSEEVTGETQYF; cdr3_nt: TGTGCCAGCAGTGAAGAGGTGACAGGAGAGACCCAGTACTTC
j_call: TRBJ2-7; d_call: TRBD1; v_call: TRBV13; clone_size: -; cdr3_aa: CASSSGRGYEQYF; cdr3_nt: TGTGCCAGCAGCTCGGGCAGGGGGTACGAGCAGTACTTC
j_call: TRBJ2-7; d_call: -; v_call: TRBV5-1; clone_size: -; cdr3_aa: CASSLVQGMYGYEQYF; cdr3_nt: TGCGCCAGCAGCTTGGTACAGGGTATGTATGGCTACGAGCAGTACTTC
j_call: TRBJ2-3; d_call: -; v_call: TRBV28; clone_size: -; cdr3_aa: CASSLDRVGGDTQYF; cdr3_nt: TGTGCCAGCAGTTTGGATCGTGTGGGGGGAGATACGCAGTATTTT
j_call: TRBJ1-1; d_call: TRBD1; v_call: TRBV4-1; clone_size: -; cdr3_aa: CASSQVQGTTEAFF; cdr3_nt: TGCGCCAGCAGCCAGGTACAGGGGACCACTGAAGCTTTCTTT
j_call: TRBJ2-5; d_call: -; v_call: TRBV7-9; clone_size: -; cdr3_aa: CASTSSVQETQYF; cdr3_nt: TGTGCCAGCACCTCTTCCGTACAAGAGACCCAGTACTTC
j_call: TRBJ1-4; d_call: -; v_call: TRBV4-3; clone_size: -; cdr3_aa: CASSQLDGATNEKLFF; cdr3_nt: TGCGCCAGCAGCCAACTAGACGGAGCAACTAATGAAAAACTGTTTTTT
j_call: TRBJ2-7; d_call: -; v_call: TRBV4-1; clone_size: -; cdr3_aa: CASSQDPGVLDEQYF; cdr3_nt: TGCGCCAGCAGCCAAGACCCCGGGGTTCTCGACGAGCAGTACTTC
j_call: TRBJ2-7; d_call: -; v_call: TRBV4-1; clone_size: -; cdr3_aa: CASSQAPLGSEQYF; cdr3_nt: TGCGCCAGCAGCCAGGCCCCCCTGGGTTCCGAGCAGTACTTC
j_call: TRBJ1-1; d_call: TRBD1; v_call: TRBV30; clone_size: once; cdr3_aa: CAWSTGGTEAFF; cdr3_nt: TGTGCCTGGTCGACAGGGGGCACTGAAGCTTTCTTT
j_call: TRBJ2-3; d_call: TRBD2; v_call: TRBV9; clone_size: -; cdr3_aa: CASSPSGGSTDTQYF; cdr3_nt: TGTGCCAGCAGCCCGAGCGGGGGTAGCACAGATACGCAGTATTTT
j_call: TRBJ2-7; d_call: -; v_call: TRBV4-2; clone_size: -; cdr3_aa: CASSPGRTYEQYF; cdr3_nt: TGTGCCAGCAGCCCGGGACGGACCTACGAGCAGTACTTC
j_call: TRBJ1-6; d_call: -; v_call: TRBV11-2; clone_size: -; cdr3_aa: CASSQGSLHF; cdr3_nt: TGTGCCAGCAGCCAGGGTTCCCTCCACTTT
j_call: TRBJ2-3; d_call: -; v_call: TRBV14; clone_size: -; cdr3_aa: CASSQEPDTQYF; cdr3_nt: TGTGCCAGCAGCCAAGAACCCGATACGCAGTATTTT
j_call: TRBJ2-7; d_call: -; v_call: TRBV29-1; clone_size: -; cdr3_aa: CSVERRDRSSYEQYF; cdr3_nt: TGCAGCGTTGAAAGACGCGACCGAAGCTCCTACGAGCAGTACTTC
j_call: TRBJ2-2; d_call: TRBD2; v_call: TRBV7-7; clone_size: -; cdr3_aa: CASSLAGEGTGELFF; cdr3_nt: TGTGCTAGCAGCTTGGCGGGAGAGGGGACCGGGGAGCTGTTTTTT
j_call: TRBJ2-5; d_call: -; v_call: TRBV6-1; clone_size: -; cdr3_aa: CASSFPRGDRETQYF; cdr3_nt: TGTGCCAGCAGTTTTCCCCGAGGTGACCGAGAGACCCAGTACTTC
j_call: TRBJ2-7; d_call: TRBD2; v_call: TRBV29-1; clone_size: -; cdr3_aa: CSVRGLGDYEQYF; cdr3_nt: TGCAGCGTCAGGGGACTAGGAGACTACGAGCAGTACTTC
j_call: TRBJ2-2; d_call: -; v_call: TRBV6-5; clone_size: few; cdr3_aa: CASSYSVGNTGELFF; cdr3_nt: TGTGCCAGCAGTTACTCGGTTGGGAACACCGGGGAGCTGTTTTTT
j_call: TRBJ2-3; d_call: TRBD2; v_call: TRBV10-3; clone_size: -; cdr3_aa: CAISENAGEDTQYF; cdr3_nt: TGTGCCATCAGTGAAAATGCGGGAGAAGATACGCAGTATTTT
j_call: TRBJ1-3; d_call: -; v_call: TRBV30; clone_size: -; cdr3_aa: CAWSIGVGNTIYF; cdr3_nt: TGTGCCTGGAGTATAGGGGTGGGAAACACCATATATTTT